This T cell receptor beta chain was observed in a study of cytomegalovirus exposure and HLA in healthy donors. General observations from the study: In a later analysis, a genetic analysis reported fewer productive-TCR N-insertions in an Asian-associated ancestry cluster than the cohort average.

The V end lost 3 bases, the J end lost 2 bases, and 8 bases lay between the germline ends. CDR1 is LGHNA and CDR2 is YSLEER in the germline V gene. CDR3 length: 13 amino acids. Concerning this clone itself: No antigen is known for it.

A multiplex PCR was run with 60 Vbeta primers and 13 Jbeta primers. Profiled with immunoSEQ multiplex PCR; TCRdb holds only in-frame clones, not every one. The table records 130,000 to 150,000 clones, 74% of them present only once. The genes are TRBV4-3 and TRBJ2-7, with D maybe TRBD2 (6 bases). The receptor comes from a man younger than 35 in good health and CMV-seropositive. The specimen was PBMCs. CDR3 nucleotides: TGCGCCAGCAGCCACTCGGGGGCCTACGAGCAGTACTTC. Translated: CASSHSGAYEQYF.